This entry features one T cell receptor beta chain sequence. Those enrolled, adults aged 18 to 89 years, came from about two dozen US areas. Up to 2 weeks before entering the study, exposed participants had met a COVID-19 case. This table comes from immunoSEQ multiplex PCR, and its TCRdb copy is limited to in-frame clones, with some not included. This table has about 200,000 clones, under 90% appearing once. These data belong to a study of blood T cell repertoires in COVID-19. Study-wide context: Both acute and convalescent COVID-19 samples were obtained from the United States, Italy and Spain. Sample material is recorded as cDNA or gDNA derived from T cells, B-cell-depleted T cells, or PBMCs.

The receptor comes from a woman aged 45 to 65 who had been exposed to COVID-19. The sample consisted of PBMCs or T cells enriched from blood (not recorded which).

CDR3 in amino acids: CASSSFGGPSYEQYF. The CDR3, as DNA: TGTGCCAGCAGTAGCTTCGGGGGGCCCTCCTACGAGCAGTACTTC. The chain employs TRBV28 and TRBJ2-7; D might be TRBD2 (7 bases). Germline CDR1 reads MDHEN; CDR2 reads SYDVKM. V shed 5 bases and J shed 0 bases, with 14 bases lying between them. This CDR3 spans 15 amino acids.